This T cell receptor beta chain derives from a study of cytomegalovirus exposure and HLA in healthy donors. Study overall: As released early, the data held some 85 million unique TCRs from HLA-typed donors. Findings of the study overall: Reports indicate that TCR beta sequences accurately predicted the HLA-A and HLA-B alleles of most subjects. There were some V segments, including TRBV6-2 and TRBV6-3, excluded as indistinguishable. A few CMV-associated chains proved CMV antigen-specific in vitro.

Primers: 60 Vbeta forward and 13 Jbeta reverse. The protocol was immunoSEQ multiplex PCR, while the TCRdb copy is restricted to in-frame clones and leaves out a portion. The sample has 110,000 to 150,000 clones, 60% to 80% seen once; the top ten hold approximately 3.8%. Comments on this clone: What it binds is unknown.

This CDR3 region has 13 residues. Germline CDR1 is LNHDA and CDR2 is SQIVND (reference sequence). V trimming: 7 bases; J trimming: 4 bases; junction bases outside the gene matches: 3. The sequenced material came from PBMCs. This sequence joins TRBV19 and TRBJ2-4; 8 bases fit TRBD1. This sequence was found in a male donor in good health and CMV-seronegative. The chain's CDR3 is CASTDRGKNIQYF. The CDR3 DNA reads TGTGCCAGTACCGACAGGGGAAAAAACATTCAGTACTTC.